This entry lists 5 T cell receptor beta chains sequenced from one sample in a study of cytomegalovirus exposure and HLA in healthy donors. In the PCR, 60 Vbeta and 13 Jbeta primers were used. Profiled with immunoSEQ multiplex PCR; TCRdb holds only in-frame clones, not every one. The sample holds tens of thousands of clones. The sequenced sample consisted of PBMCs. These receptors all stem from a man aged 50 to 59 in good health and CMV-seronegative.

The J gene is TRBJ2-1, the V gene TRBV7-9; the D gene is possibly TRBD2 (6 bases). CDR1 and CDR2 (germline): SEHNR, FQNEAQ (reference sequence). Deletions cut 5 bases from V and 10 bases from J, with 6 bases between. The CDR3 runs to 10 residues. The CDR3 loop reads CASSAGEQFF. CDR3 nucleotide sequence: TGTGCCAGCAGCGCGGGGGAGCAGTTCTTC.

The chain recombines TRBV5-6 with TRBJ2-5; 7 nucleotides agree with TRBD2. The CDR3 runs 19 residues. Germline assignment: CDR1 SGHDT and CDR2 YYEEEE. After removal of 2 bases from V and 5 bases from J, the junction contained 21 bases not matched to a gene. CDR3 nucleotide sequence: TGTGCCAGCAGCTTTGGGAGGGGACTTATAATTATGTCATGGGAGACCCAGTACTTC. The encoded protein is CASSFGRGLIIMSWETQYF.

The chain combines TRBV4-1 with TRBJ1-1; 10 bases map to TRBD1. CDR3 length: 15 amino acids. Germline-derived CDR1 and CDR2 are MGHRA and YSYEKL. The V segment lost 3 bases and the J segment 4 bases; nucleotides outside the gene matches: 5. CDR3 amino acids: CASSQDGQGGTEAFF. In DNA, the CDR3 is TGCGCCAGCAGCCAGGATGGACAGGGGGGCACTGAAGCTTTCTTT.

This CDR3 is CASRPGRDIYEQYF. DNA of the CDR3: TGTGCCAGCAGGCCAGGTAGGGACATCTACGAGCAGTACTTC. This rearrangement joins TRBV11-2 to TRBJ2-7; weak D call: TRBD1 (6 bases). Trimming removed 6 bases at V and 3 bases at J, with 15 bases between. The CDR3 is 14 residues long. Germline V gene data show CDR1 as SGHAT and CDR2 as FQNNGV.

The rearrangement links TRBV5-1 to TRBJ2-6; the match to TRBD1 covers 7 bases. Germline V gene data show CDR1 as SGHRS and CDR2 as YFSETQ. Trimming at V came to 3 bases and at J to 3 bases, leaving 3 bases not matched to a gene. The CDR3 runs 15 residues. CDR3 nucleotides: TGCGCCAGCAGCTCGACAGGGATTGGGGCCAACGTCCTGACTTTC. Its protein product is CASSSTGIGANVLTF.